Described below is a single T cell receptor beta chain sequence and its context. CDR3 length: 13 amino acids. Per germline, CDR1 SNHLY and CDR2 FYNNEI. The V end lost 2 bases, the J end lost 7 bases, and 8 bases lay between the germline ends. These data are taken from a study of blood T cell repertoires in COVID-19. For the study at large: T cells, B-cell-depleted T cells, or PBMCs provided the cDNA or gDNA that served as material.

The repertoire was sequenced with immunoSEQ multiplex PCR; TCRdb's copy has only in-frame clones and lacks some. The profile covers 250,000 or so clones, with approximately 90% appearing a single time and approximately 2.8% taken by the ten largest. The study recruited people aged roughly 18 to 95 years across around 24 US areas. Self-reported history from a screening survey and questionnaire set each donor's cohort. The sample taken for sequencing was PBMCs or T cells enriched from blood (not recorded which). The sequence came from a woman aged 25 to 39 with acute COVID-19. This chain connects TRBV2 to TRBJ1-4; no clear D. The CDR3: CASSETGGEKLFF. The CDR3 DNA sequence: TGTGCCAGCAGTGAAACCGGTGGTGAAAAACTGTTTTTT.